A selection of T cell receptor beta chains follows, all from one sample in a study of shared clonotypes between healthy human individuals. Some clones are missing from TCRdb's copy, which holds only in-frame ones; the method was immunoSEQ multiplex PCR. The sample comprises a few million clones, more than 90% of which are singletons, and roughly 0.13% rests with the top ten. The sequenced sample consisted of naive CD4+ T cells sorted from blood. The receptors shown here come from a man aged 18 to 30 in good health. Both conserved end residues are part of each CDR3. Each record gives: J gene, D gene, clone size, V gene, CDR3 DNA, CDR3 protein. D genes are given only for firm matches. Clone size appears in some rows only: once, few, many, or a class for an expanded clone.

j_call: TRBJ2-7
d_call: TRBD1
clone_size: few
v_call: TRBV6-1
cdr3_nt: TGTGCCAGCAGTGAAGGAATAGGGCAGGGGGCAGGCGAGCAGTACTTC
cdr3_aa: CASSEGIGQGAGEQYF

j_call: TRBJ2-5
d_call: -
clone_size: -
v_call: TRBV6-1
cdr3_nt: TGTGCCAGCAGTGAAGGGATTGGCGGGGTTGAGACCCAGTACTTC
cdr3_aa: CASSEGIGGVETQYF

j_call: TRBJ2-5
d_call: TRBD2
clone_size: -
v_call: TRBV7-7
cdr3_nt: TGTGCTAGCAGCTTAACGGGGGGAGAAGAGACCCAGTACTTC
cdr3_aa: CASSLTGGEETQYF

j_call: TRBJ1-2
d_call: TRBD1
clone_size: -
v_call: TRBV5-1
cdr3_nt: TGCGCCAGCAGCTTGGGCCCCCGGACAGGGTTAAAAATTCCTTATGGCTACACCTTC
cdr3_aa: CASSLGPRTGLKIPYGYTF

j_call: TRBJ1-5
d_call: -
clone_size: -
v_call: TRBV7-3
cdr3_nt: TGTGCCAGCAGCTTTGCAGCAAATCAGCCCCAGCATTTT
cdr3_aa: CASSFAANQPQHF

j_call: TRBJ2-5
d_call: TRBD1
clone_size: -
v_call: TRBV6-5
cdr3_nt: TGTGCCAGCAGGCGGACAGGGATCGAGACCCAGTACTTC
cdr3_aa: CASRRTGIETQYF

j_call: TRBJ2-7
d_call: TRBD1
clone_size: few
v_call: TRBV6-5
cdr3_nt: TGTGCCAGCAGTTCCGGGACAGGGGGCTCCTACGAGCAGTACTTC
cdr3_aa: CASSSGTGGSYEQYF

j_call: TRBJ1-3
d_call: -
clone_size: -
v_call: TRBV2
cdr3_nt: TGTGCCAGCAGTGAGGAGGGTGGGTCTGGAAACACCATATATTTT
cdr3_aa: CASSEEGGSGNTIYF

j_call: TRBJ2-1
d_call: TRBD2
clone_size: -
v_call: TRBV11-3
cdr3_nt: TGTGCCAGCAGCTTAGACCAGCGGGATTACAATGAGCAGTTCTTC
cdr3_aa: CASSLDQRDYNEQFF

j_call: TRBJ2-5
d_call: -
clone_size: -
v_call: TRBV7-7
cdr3_nt: TGTGCTAGCAGCCAGACTAGTCAGGAGACCCAGTACTTC
cdr3_aa: CASSQTSQETQYF

j_call: TRBJ2-3
d_call: -
clone_size: -
v_call: TRBV9
cdr3_nt: TGTGCCAGCAGCGTAACGTCCCTAGAGGCGGCAGATACGCAGTATTTT
cdr3_aa: CASSVTSLEAADTQYF

j_call: TRBJ2-5
d_call: -
clone_size: -
v_call: TRBV5-1
cdr3_nt: TGCGCCAGCAGCTATGGGGGAGAGACCCAGTACTTC
cdr3_aa: CASSYGGETQYF

j_call: TRBJ2-2
d_call: -
clone_size: -
v_call: TRBV5-4
cdr3_nt: TGTGCCAGCAGCTATGGGAGACTGAACACCGGGGAGCTGTTTTTT
cdr3_aa: CASSYGRLNTGELFF

j_call: TRBJ1-1
d_call: -
clone_size: -
v_call: TRBV10-3
cdr3_nt: TGTGCCATCAGTGAGTCGGGGGGAAAGAACACTGAAGCTTTCTTT
cdr3_aa: CAISESGGKNTEAFF

j_call: TRBJ2-5
d_call: TRBD2
clone_size: -
v_call: TRBV9
cdr3_nt: TGTGCCAGCAGCGTCCTAGCGGGGGGCCAAGAGACCCAGTACTTC
cdr3_aa: CASSVLAGGQETQYF

j_call: TRBJ1-3
d_call: -
clone_size: -
v_call: TRBV19
cdr3_nt: TGTGCCAGTAGGGAACCGGGGGTGCTCTCTGGAAACACCATATATTTT
cdr3_aa: CASREPGVLSGNTIYF

j_call: TRBJ2-7
d_call: -
clone_size: -
v_call: TRBV19
cdr3_nt: TGTGCCAGTAGTATTAGGGGGGACTCCTACGAGCAGTACTTC
cdr3_aa: CASSIRGDSYEQYF

j_call: TRBJ2-1
d_call: -
clone_size: -
v_call: TRBV7-2
cdr3_nt: TGTGCCAGCAGCTTAGGCCATGGGTGGCCTGAGCAGTTCTTC
cdr3_aa: CASSLGHGWPEQFF

j_call: TRBJ1-4
d_call: -
clone_size: -
v_call: TRBV28
cdr3_nt: TGTGCCACGTACAGGGAACGGGCCAATGAAAAACTGTTTTTT
cdr3_aa: CATYRERANEKLFF

j_call: TRBJ2-7
d_call: TRBD2
clone_size: -
v_call: TRBV5-1
cdr3_nt: TGCGCCAGCAGCTTGGATTGGGGACTAGTGTACTACGAGCAGTACTTC
cdr3_aa: CASSLDWGLVYYEQYF

j_call: TRBJ2-7
d_call: TRBD2
clone_size: -
v_call: TRBV6-5
cdr3_nt: TGTGCCAGCAGTCCCCCGGGTAGCGGGATCAACGAGCAGTACTTC
cdr3_aa: CASSPPGSGINEQYF

j_call: TRBJ2-7
d_call: -
clone_size: -
v_call: TRBV7-9
cdr3_nt: TGTGCCAGCAGCTTACAGGGATGGGTATACGAGCAGTACTTC
cdr3_aa: CASSLQGWVYEQYF

j_call: TRBJ1-2
d_call: -
clone_size: -
v_call: TRBV11-2
cdr3_nt: TGTGCCAGCAGCTTAGAGCTAACAGATAGGCGTAACTATGGCTACACCTTC
cdr3_aa: CASSLELTDRRNYGYTF

j_call: TRBJ2-5
d_call: -
clone_size: -
v_call: TRBV18
cdr3_nt: TGTGCCAGCTCACCGCCGGCACGAGAGACCCAGTACTTC
cdr3_aa: CASSPPARETQYF

j_call: TRBJ2-7
d_call: -
clone_size: -
v_call: TRBV5-4
cdr3_nt: TGTGCCAGCAGCAGGCAGGGGCGCTACGAGCAGTACTTC
cdr3_aa: CASSRQGRYEQYF

j_call: TRBJ2-3
d_call: -
clone_size: once
v_call: TRBV6-5
cdr3_nt: TGTGCCAGCAGGATAGACGGGAGCACAGATACGCAGTATTTT
cdr3_aa: CASRIDGSTDTQYF

j_call: TRBJ1-1
d_call: -
clone_size: -
v_call: TRBV11-1
cdr3_nt: TGTGCCAGCAGCTTAGGGTTTGGGCAAGGCACTGAAGCTTTCTTT
cdr3_aa: CASSLGFGQGTEAFF

j_call: TRBJ1-1
d_call: -
clone_size: -
v_call: TRBV5-6
cdr3_nt: TGTGCCAGCAGCGCCAGGGCCGAAAGCACTGAAGCTTTCTTT
cdr3_aa: CASSARAESTEAFF

j_call: TRBJ2-5
d_call: TRBD2
clone_size: -
v_call: TRBV5-1
cdr3_nt: TGCGCCAGCAGCTTCCCGGGACTAGCGGGGAGACCAGAGACCCAGTACTTC
cdr3_aa: CASSFPGLAGRPETQYF

j_call: TRBJ1-6
d_call: -
clone_size: -
v_call: TRBV5-6
cdr3_nt: TGTGCCAGCAGCTTGAGGGAGTCCAGCTATAATTCACCCCTCCACTTT
cdr3_aa: CASSLRESSYNSPLHF

j_call: TRBJ2-5
d_call: TRBD2
clone_size: -
v_call: TRBV9
cdr3_nt: TGTGCCAGCAGCCAGGGGACTAGCGGGAGAGTTGGGGTGGAGACCCAGTACTTC
cdr3_aa: CASSQGTSGRVGVETQYF

j_call: TRBJ2-7
d_call: -
clone_size: -
v_call: TRBV19
cdr3_nt: TGTGCCAGTAGTGAGGCCCCCAGCTACGAGCAGTACTTC
cdr3_aa: CASSEAPSYEQYF

j_call: TRBJ2-7
d_call: TRBD1
clone_size: -
v_call: TRBV6-1
cdr3_nt: TGTGCCAGCATTCGACCGGGACAGGGGGTTTACGAGCAGTACTTC
cdr3_aa: CASIRPGQGVYEQYF

j_call: TRBJ1-6
d_call: -
clone_size: -
v_call: TRBV30
cdr3_nt: TGTGCCTGGAGTGTACGTGCAGGGGCCAGTTCGGCCCTCCACTTT
cdr3_aa: CAWSVRAGASSALHF

j_call: TRBJ2-5
d_call: TRBD1
clone_size: -
v_call: TRBV6-5
cdr3_nt: TGTGCCAGCCACCGGGACAGGGGCCTCGCAGAGACCCAGTACTTC
cdr3_aa: CASHRDRGLAETQYF

j_call: TRBJ1-5
d_call: TRBD1
clone_size: -
v_call: TRBV30
cdr3_nt: TGTGCCTGGAGTAAGGGACAGATATTTAGCAATCAGCCCCAGCATTTT
cdr3_aa: CAWSKGQIFSNQPQHF

j_call: TRBJ2-5
d_call: -
clone_size: -
v_call: TRBV5-1
cdr3_nt: TGCGCCAGCAGCTTTTTGGGGGGCGCGGAAGAGACCCAGTACTTC
cdr3_aa: CASSFLGGAEETQYF

j_call: TRBJ1-1
d_call: -
clone_size: -
v_call: TRBV28
cdr3_nt: TGTGCCAGCAGCGTCAGGGTAACTGAAGCTTTCTTT
cdr3_aa: CASSVRVTEAFF

j_call: TRBJ2-3
d_call: TRBD1
clone_size: -
v_call: TRBV5-1
cdr3_nt: TGCGCCAGCAGCCTCATGACAGGGCTCACAGATACGCAGTATTTT
cdr3_aa: CASSLMTGLTDTQYF

j_call: TRBJ1-5
d_call: -
clone_size: -
v_call: TRBV30
cdr3_nt: TGTGCCTGGAGTGTACCAGGAGGGGCCGCTCAGCCCCAGCATTTT
cdr3_aa: CAWSVPGGAAQPQHF

j_call: TRBJ2-5
d_call: -
clone_size: -
v_call: TRBV4-1
cdr3_nt: TGCGCCAGCAGCCAGGACACACAAAGACCAGAGACCCAGTACTTC
cdr3_aa: CASSQDTQRPETQYF

j_call: TRBJ1-1
d_call: -
clone_size: once
v_call: TRBV6-5
cdr3_nt: TGTGCCAGCAGTTACGAGGCGGGCAACACTGAAGCTTTCTTT
cdr3_aa: CASSYEAGNTEAFF

j_call: TRBJ2-3
d_call: -
clone_size: once
v_call: TRBV5-1
cdr3_nt: TGCGCCAGCAGCTTAAGGGGGGAGAGCACAGATACGCAGTATTTT
cdr3_aa: CASSLRGESTDTQYF

j_call: TRBJ2-3
d_call: TRBD2
clone_size: -
v_call: TRBV19
cdr3_nt: TGTGCCAGTACCCCCTTGGGGAATAGCGGGAGAAGCACAGATACGCAGTATTTT
cdr3_aa: CASTPLGNSGRSTDTQYF

j_call: TRBJ2-3
d_call: TRBD2
clone_size: -
v_call: TRBV6-4
cdr3_nt: TGTGCCAGCAGTGAAGGGCTAGCGGACACAGATACGCAGTATTTT
cdr3_aa: CASSEGLADTDTQYF

j_call: TRBJ2-7
d_call: -
clone_size: -
v_call: TRBV10-3
cdr3_nt: TGTGCCATCGTCGGGAGTGGGGACGAGCAGTACTTC
cdr3_aa: CAIVGSGDEQYF

j_call: TRBJ1-1
d_call: -
clone_size: -
v_call: TRBV6-1
cdr3_nt: TGTGCCAGCAGGGCTGCAGTGAACACTGAAGCTTTCTTT
cdr3_aa: CASRAAVNTEAFF

j_call: TRBJ1-5
d_call: -
clone_size: -
v_call: TRBV6-1
cdr3_nt: TGTGCCAGCAGTGATATGAGGAGGATTAGCAATCAGCCCCAGCATTTT
cdr3_aa: CASSDMRRISNQPQHF

j_call: TRBJ1-6
d_call: TRBD1
clone_size: -
v_call: TRBV2
cdr3_nt: TGTGCCAGCAGTTCCGCCGGGACAGGTAGTGGTTCACCCCTCCACTTT
cdr3_aa: CASSSAGTGSGSPLHF

j_call: TRBJ1-4
d_call: -
clone_size: -
v_call: TRBV18
cdr3_nt: TGTGCCAGCTCACCCGGGGGGGGCGATGAAAAACTGTTTTTT
cdr3_aa: CASSPGGGDEKLFF

j_call: TRBJ1-5
d_call: -
clone_size: -
v_call: TRBV28
cdr3_nt: TGTGCCAGCAGGAGAGGGGCCCTGACGGATCAGCCCCAGCATTTT
cdr3_aa: CASRRGALTDQPQHF

j_call: TRBJ1-1
d_call: -
clone_size: -
v_call: TRBV5-1
cdr3_nt: TGCGCCAGCAGCTTGGGAGGGGTGAACACTGAAGCTTTCTTT
cdr3_aa: CASSLGGVNTEAFF

j_call: TRBJ2-7
d_call: TRBD1
clone_size: -
v_call: TRBV7-9
cdr3_nt: TGTGCCAGCAGCTCCCGGGCGGGGACAGGGGTTGAAGAGCAGTACTTC
cdr3_aa: CASSSRAGTGVEEQYF